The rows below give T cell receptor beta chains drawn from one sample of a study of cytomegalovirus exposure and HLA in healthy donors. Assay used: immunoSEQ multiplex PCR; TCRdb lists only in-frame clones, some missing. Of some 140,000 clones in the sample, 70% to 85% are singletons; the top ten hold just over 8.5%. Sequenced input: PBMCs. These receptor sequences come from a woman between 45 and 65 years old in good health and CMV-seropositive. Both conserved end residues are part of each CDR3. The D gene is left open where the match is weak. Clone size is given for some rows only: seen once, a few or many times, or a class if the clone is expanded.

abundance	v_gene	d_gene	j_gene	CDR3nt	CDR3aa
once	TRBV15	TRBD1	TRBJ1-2	TGTGCCACCAGCAGAGGACCGGGACAGGGGGACTATGGCTACACCTTC	CATSRGPGQGDYGYTF
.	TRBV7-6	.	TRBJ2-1	TGTGCCAGCAGCAAAACTTACAATGAGCAGTTCTTC	CASSKTYNEQFF
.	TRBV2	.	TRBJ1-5	TGTGCCAGCAGTGACACGAGCATGGATCAGCCCCAGCATTTT	CASSDTSMDQPQHF
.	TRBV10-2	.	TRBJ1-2	TGCGCCAGCAGTGAGGGGGGGTACGGCTATGGCTACACCTTC	CASSEGGYGYGYTF
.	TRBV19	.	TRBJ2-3	TGTGCCAGTAGTACGCCCCCCATGAGGACTAGCACAGATACGCAGTATTTT	CASSTPPMRTSTDTQYF
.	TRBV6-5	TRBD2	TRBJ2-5	TGTGCCAGCAGTTACTCGACTAGCGGGGGAATCCAGTACTTC	CASSYSTSGGIQYF
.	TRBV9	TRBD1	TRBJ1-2	TGTGCCAGCAGCTTCGGGACAGGGCTAGGCTACACCTTC	CASSFGTGLGYTF
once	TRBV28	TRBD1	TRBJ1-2	TGTGCCAGCAACCCACGGGACAGGGGATCCTATGGCTACACCTTC	CASNPRDRGSYGYTF
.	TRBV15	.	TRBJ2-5	TGTGCCACCAGAGAGCTCCCGTACCAAGAGACCCAGTACTTC	CATRELPYQETQYF
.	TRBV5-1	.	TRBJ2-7	TGCGCCAGCAGCTTGGCCTCACAGACCTACGAGCAGTACTTC	CASSLASQTYEQYF
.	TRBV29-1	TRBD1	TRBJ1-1	TGCAGCGCCAAACAGGGGGCGGCGGCAACTGAAGCTTTCTTT	CSAKQGAAATEAFF
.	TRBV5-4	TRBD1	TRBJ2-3	TGTGCCAGCAGCTTAATTCGTTCCCAGGGGGTCACAGATACGCAGTATTTT	CASSLIRSQGVTDTQYF
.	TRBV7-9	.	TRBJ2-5	TGTGCCAGCAGCTTGGATAGCGCGGAGACCCAGTACTTC	CASSLDSAETQYF
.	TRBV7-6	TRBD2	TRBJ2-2	TGTGCCAGCAGCTTAGTTCTGGGGACTAGCGGGGAGCTGTTTTTT	CASSLVLGTSGELFF
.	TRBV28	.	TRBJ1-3	TGTGCCAGCAGTGTACAGGGATCTGGAAACACCATATATTTT	CASSVQGSGNTIYF
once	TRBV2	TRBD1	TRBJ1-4	TGTGCCAGCAGTGGGACAGGCCATTGGGAAAAACTGTTTTTT	CASSGTGHWEKLFF
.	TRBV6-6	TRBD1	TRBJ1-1	TGTGCCAGCAGCCCCGGACAGGTCGCTGAAGCTTTCTTT	CASSPGQVAEAFF
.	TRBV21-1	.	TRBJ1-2	TGTGCCAGCAGCAAAGCTAGAGGGACAGGGGGCCCGGAAGATAACTATGGCTACACCTTC	CASSKARGTGGPEDNYGYTF
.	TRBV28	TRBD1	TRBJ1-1	TGTGCCAGCAGTCGACAGGGGTTGAACACTGAAGCTTTCTTT	CASSRQGLNTEAFF
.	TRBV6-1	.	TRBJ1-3	TGTGCCAGCAGTCCTCGGGGAAACACCATATATTTT	CASSPRGNTIYF
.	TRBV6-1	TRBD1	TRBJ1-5	TGTGCCTCCACGTGGGACAGGGGAAACAATCAGCCCCAGCATTTT	CASTWDRGNNQPQHF
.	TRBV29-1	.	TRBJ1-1	TGCAGCGGTGATCCGGGACACTCGAACACTGAAGCTTTCTTT	CSGDPGHSNTEAFF
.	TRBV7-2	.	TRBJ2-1	TGTGCCAGCAGCTTACACACAGGGTCCTACAATGAGCAGTTCTTC	CASSLHTGSYNEQFF
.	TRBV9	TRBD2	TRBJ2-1	TGTGCCAGCAGCTCGCAGACGGGACTAGGGTTTCATGAGCAGTTCTTC	CASSSQTGLGFHEQFF
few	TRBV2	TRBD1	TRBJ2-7	TGTGCCAGCTATCCGGGACAGGGTTCCTACGAGCAGTACTTC	CASYPGQGSYEQYF
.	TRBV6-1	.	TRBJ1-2	TGTGCCAGCAGTGAAGTAGCGGAGACTTGGAGTGGCTACACCTTC	CASSEVAETWSGYTF
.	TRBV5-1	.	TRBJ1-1	TGCGCCAGCAGCCGAAACACAGGGAGTACTGAAGCTTTCTTT	CASSRNTGSTEAFF
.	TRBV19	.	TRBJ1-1	TGTGCCAGTAAAAGAGGGACACACGAAGCTTTCTTT	CASKRGTHEAFF
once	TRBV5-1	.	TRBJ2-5	TGCGCCAGCAGCGATGTCGGCAGTACAGGGACCCAGTACTTC	CASSDVGSTGTQYF
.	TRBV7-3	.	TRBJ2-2	TGTGCCAGCAGCTTATCGGGTCCAGGGGGGCCCACTGGGGAGCTGTTTTTT	CASSLSGPGGPTGELFF
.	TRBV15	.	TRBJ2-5	TGTGCCACCAGCAGAGGGGGGCCGGCAGAGACCCAGTACTTC	CATSRGGPAETQYF
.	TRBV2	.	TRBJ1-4	TGTGCCACAGAAGAGGGATCGGCTAATGAAAAACTGTTTTTT	CATEEGSANEKLFF
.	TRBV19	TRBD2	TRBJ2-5	TGTGCCAGTAGTTTCCTAGCGGGGGTACAAGAGACCCAGTACTTC	CASSFLAGVQETQYF
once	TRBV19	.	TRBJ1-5	TGTGCCAGTAGTACCCTTTCCACTAATCAGCCCCAGCATTTT	CASSTLSTNQPQHF
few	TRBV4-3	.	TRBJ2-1	TGCGCCAGCAGCCAGGGAGACGATTACAATGAGCAGTTCTTC	CASSQGDDYNEQFF
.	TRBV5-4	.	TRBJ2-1	TGTGCCAGCAGCTTGAATAACAGGCTGGACAATGAGCAGTTCTTC	CASSLNNRLDNEQFF